This TCR beta chain was found in a study of blood T cell repertoires in COVID-19. Turning to the study itself: Spain, Italy and the United States supplied samples that represented acute and convalescent COVID-19. In each case, the material was cDNA or gDNA derived from T cells, B-cell-depleted T cells, or PBMCs.

Trimming took off 0 bases at V and 11 bases at J, with 13 bases between the two ends. CDR1 is GTSNPN and CDR2 is SVGIG in the germline V gene (reference sequence). The CDR3 contains 12 residues. Study processing details: How many nucleated cells were present was estimated from reference gene primer amplification. The data were produced by immunoSEQ multiplex PCR, yet TCRdb's version contains in-frame clones alone and is incomplete. That table gives V, J and clone size, and the DNA gave D and trimming. The table lists about 50,000 clones, more than 70% of them singletons. This receptor was obtained from a man aged 55 to 70 with acute or convalescent COVID-19. Sequencing was carried out using peripheral blood. This chain links TRBV30 with TRBJ1-2, with D possibly being TRBD1 (5 bases). CDR3 residues: CAWSVEGTLYTF. The CDR3 DNA is TGTGCCTGGAGTGTAGAGGGGACTCTGTACACCTTC.